This T cell receptor (beta chain) was identified in a study of T cells in localized non-small cell lung cancer. Study results and caveats: Appearance in adjacent lung was seen for a median about 59 of the top 100 tumor clones. The highest T cell clonality was in uninvolved adjacent lung, above tumor.

TCRdb's table, derived via immunoSEQ multiplex PCR, lists solely in-frame clones and lacks some. The table shows roughly 1,400 clones, with about 27% occurring only once. CDR3 size: 15 residues. The germline V gene has CDR1 SGHNT and CDR2 YENEEA. Trimming shortened V by 2 bases and J by 0 bases, and 10 bases separated the two germline ends. Comment on this clone: What it binds is not known.

The TCR comes from a woman aged 35 to 70 with stage II lung adenocarcinoma. The gene calls are TRBV11-3 and TRBJ1-2; D gene unclear. Sequenced here: lung tumor tissue, sampled before any cancer treatment. CDR3 amino acids: CASSLIHASNYGYTF. CDR3 coding DNA: TGTGCCAGCAGCTTAATCCACGCTTCTAACTATGGCTACACCTTC.